The source of this T cell receptor (beta chain) is a study of technical replicates of blood from a handful of donors. The repertoire was sequenced with immunoSEQ multiplex PCR; TCRdb's copy has only in-frame clones and lacks some. The repertoire consists of 60,000 to 85,000 clones, with 90% to 95% occurring once and the leading ten covering roughly 0.4%. CDR3 length: 14 amino acids. The V end lost 2 bases, the J end lost 5 bases, and 13 bases lay between the germline ends. The germline V gene has CDR1 SGHNT and CDR2 YYREEE (reference sequence). The TCR comes from a human donor in good health. Material: T cells isolated from PBMCs. This chain joins TRBV5-4 and TRBJ2-5, with D perhaps TRBD1 (5 bases). CDR3 nucleotides: TGTGCCAGCAGCTTTACAGGTCCCGCGGAGACCCAGTACTTC. It yields the protein CASSFTGPAETQYF.